These 3 T cell receptor beta chains came from one sample sequenced in a study of cytomegalovirus exposure and HLA in healthy donors. Researchers ran the PCR with 60 Vbeta and 13 Jbeta primers. Libraries were prepared by immunoSEQ multiplex PCR; TCRdb keeps only in-frame clonotypes and omits some of them. The top ten hold 7.7% of the sample, which has 110,000 or so clones, approximately 76% seen once. Material for sequencing was PBMCs. These receptors all stem from a woman in her forties or fifties in good health and CMV-seropositive.

The chain links TRBV19 to TRBJ2-5; 15 nucleotides line up with TRBD2. The CDR3 runs to 17 residues. CDR1 and CDR2 from the germline V gene are LNHDA and SQIVND (reference sequence). The J segment lost 5 bases and the V segment lost 3 bases, leaving 7 bases of the junction unmatched. The CDR3 sequence: CASSIRTSGRARETQYF. CDR3 DNA sequence: TGTGCCAGTAGTATTCGGACTAGCGGGAGGGCCAGGGAGACCCAGTACTTC.

This chain connects TRBV19 to TRBJ2-7; 10 bases agree with TRBD1. CDR3 length: 15 residues. V lost 3 bases, J lost 0 bases, and 2 bases stayed unmatched. Germline CDR1 reads LNHDA; CDR2 reads SQIVND (reference sequence). The DNA of the CDR3 is TGTGCCAGTAGTATCGGGACAGGGGCCTCCTACGAGCAGTACTTC. Its translation: CASSIGTGASYEQYF.

There are a few counts of this clone. The chain is built from TRBV6-5 and TRBJ2-3, with D perhaps TRBD2 (6 bases). In germline, CDR1 is MNHEY, CDR2 SVGAGI. The CDR3 length is 16 residues. Trimming shortened V by 0 bases and J by 1 base, and 11 bases separated the two germline ends. CDR3 DNA: TGTGCCAGCAGTTACTCTTCGGCTAGCGGCACAGATACGCAGTATTTT. This translates into CASSYSSASGTDTQYF.